These T cell receptor beta chains were read from a single sample in a study of blood T cell repertoires in COVID-19. Sequencing used immunoSEQ multiplex PCR; TCRdb keeps in-frame clones, though not all of them. Of around 140,000 clones in the sample, 85% to 90% were seen once. The sequenced sample was peripheral blood. These receptors were obtained from a woman aged 60 to 75 with acute or convalescent COVID-19. The CDR3 runs from the conserved cysteine through the conserved F or W. A D gene is named only where the DNA matches it firmly. Size is stated for part of the rows, as once, few or many counts, or as a class when the clone is expanded.

NA,TRBJ2-1,TRBV11-2,TRBD2,CASSSVAGGYNEQFF,TGTGCCAGCAGCTCAGTAGCGGGGGGTTACAATGAGCAGTTCTTC
NA,TRBJ1-5,TRBV5-1,NA,CASSLGIGGPNQPQHF,TGCGCCAGCAGCTTGGGTATCGGAGGGCCCAATCAGCCCCAGCATTTT
NA,TRBJ2-6,TRBV10-3,NA,CAISESGLPGANVLTF,TGTGCCATCAGTGAGTCAGGACTTCCTGGGGCCAACGTCCTGACTTTC
NA,TRBJ1-6,TRBV6-1,TRBD1,CASSEVTGGSPLHF,TGTGCCAGCAGTGAGGTGACAGGGGGCTCACCCCTCCACTTT
NA,TRBJ2-1,TRBV28,TRBD1,CASSLLGTGAENEQFF,TGTGCCAGCAGTTTATTGGGGACAGGGGCGGAAAATGAGCAGTTCTTC
NA,TRBJ2-2,TRBV7-2,NA,CASSRGAVNTGELFF,TGTGCCAGCAGCCGGGGGGCAGTTAACACCGGGGAGCTGTTTTTT
NA,TRBJ1-3,TRBV23-1,TRBD1,CASSQAGTGAGNTIYF,TGCGCCAGCAGTCAAGCCGGGACAGGGGCTGGAAACACCATATATTTT
NA,TRBJ2-2,TRBV12-3/TRBV12-4,NA,CAGLLANTGELFF,TGTGCCGGTCTACTCGCGAACACCGGGGAGCTGTTTTTT
few,TRBJ2-3,TRBV11-2,NA,CASSPPRPLIPDTQYF,TGTGCCAGCAGCCCGCCGCGTCCCTTGATCCCAGATACGCAGTATTTT
NA,TRBJ2-2,TRBV5-1,NA,CASSLVLSSTGELFF,TGCGCCAGCAGCTTGGTTCTTTCTTCCACCGGGGAGCTGTTTTTT
NA,TRBJ2-5,TRBV5-1,TRBD1,CASSLGQGGETQYF,TGCGCCAGCAGCTTGGGACAGGGGGGAGAGACCCAGTACTTC
few,TRBJ2-1,TRBV4-2,TRBD2,CASSQTGTSGGGSYNEQFF,TGTGCCAGCAGCCAGACCGGGACTAGCGGGGGCGGCTCCTACAATGAGCAGTTCTTC
NA,TRBJ2-7,TRBV11-3,TRBD1,CASSLAGTGYEQYF,TGTGCCAGCAGCCTGGCCGGGACAGGGTACGAGCAGTACTTC
NA,TRBJ2-1,TRBV10-1,NA,CASSTTLSSYNEQFF,TGCGCCAGCAGTACTACATTGAGCTCCTACAATGAGCAGTTCTTC
large,TRBJ2-7,TRBV9,TRBD1,CASSVTLTGGEQYF,TGTGCCAGCAGCGTAACCCTGACAGGGGGCGAGCAGTACTTC
NA,TRBJ2-4,TRBV28,NA,CASSPKLVAKNIQYF,TGTGCCAGCAGTCCTAAGTTGGTAGCCAAAAACATTCAGTACTTC
NA,TRBJ2-7,TRBV5-6,TRBD1,CASSFSAGTGYYEQYF,TGTGCCAGCAGCTTTAGTGCCGGGACAGGGTACTACGAGCAGTACTTC
NA,TRBJ1-6,TRBV6-2/TRBV6-3,NA,CASSYFSGSPLHF,TGTGCCAGCAGTTACTTTAGCGGTTCACCCCTCCACTTT
NA,TRBJ2-7,TRBV7-8,NA,CASSSRIEQYF,TGTGCCAGCAGCTCTAGGATCGAGCAGTACTTC
NA,TRBJ1-1,TRBV30,NA,CAWSTGQLNTEAFF,TGTGCCTGGAGTACCGGACAGCTGAACACTGAAGCTTTCTTT
NA,TRBJ2-3,TRBV10-3,NA,CAISPSLSGTDTQYF,TGTGCCATCAGCCCTAGTTTGTCCGGCACAGATACGCAGTATTTT
NA,TRBJ2-1,TRBV6-5,TRBD1,CASSRTGLSYNEQFF,TGTGCCAGCAGTAGGACAGGGCTCTCCTACAATGAGCAGTTCTTC
few,TRBJ2-7,TRBV6-1,NA,CASSEASSYEQYF,TGTGCCAGCAGTGAAGCGAGCTCCTACGAGCAGTACTTC
NA,TRBJ2-1,TRBV7-6,TRBD2,CASSYIPGLAISEQFF,TGTGCCAGCAGCTATATCCCGGGACTAGCGATTAGTGAGCAGTTCTTC
few,TRBJ1-5,TRBV12-3/TRBV12-4,NA,CASSQGRHQPQHF,TGTGCCAGCAGTCAGGGTCGCCATCAGCCCCAGCATTTT
NA,TRBJ1-4,TRBV7-6,NA,CASTPDGGIYEKLFF,TGTGCCAGCACCCCCGACGGGGGGATTTACGAAAAACTGTTTTTT
NA,TRBJ1-2,TRBV28,NA,CASSPQVYGYTF,TGTGCCAGCAGTCCCCAGGTCTATGGCTACACCTTC
once,TRBJ2-1,TRBV6-5,TRBD1,CASSNPQGGRDEQFF,TGTGCCAGCAGTAACCCACAGGGGGGCCGGGATGAGCAGTTCTTC
NA,TRBJ2-2,TRBV18,NA,CASSSRQVKAGELFF,TGTGCCAGCTCATCACGACAGGTTAAGGCCGGGGAGCTGTTTTTT
NA,TRBJ2-5,TRBV7-8,NA,CASSQGVAETQYF,TGTGCCAGCAGCCAAGGGGTGGCGGAGACCCAGTACTTC
NA,TRBJ2-7,TRBV6-5,TRBD2,CASSYWLAGVAEQYF,TGTGCCAGCAGTTACTGGCTAGCGGGGGTAGCCGAGCAGTACTTC
few,TRBJ1-4,TRBV7-9,NA,CASSFMGLGGNEKLFF,TGTGCCAGCAGCTTTATGGGGTTGGGAGGAAATGAAAAACTGTTTTTT
NA,TRBJ2-2,TRBV19,TRBD2,CASSIERGGAGELFF,TGTGCCAGTAGTATAGAGCGGGGGGGTGCCGGGGAGCTGTTTTTT
NA,TRBJ1-1,TRBV19,TRBD1,CASSRDRVNTEAFF,TGTGCCAGTAGTCGGGACAGGGTGAACACTGAAGCTTTCTTT
NA,TRBJ2-1,TRBV6-6,NA,CASSRRQTGDEQFF,TGTGCCAGCTCTAGGAGGCAGACGGGTGATGAGCAGTTCTTC
NA,TRBJ1-1,TRBV10-3,NA,CAIRDINTEAFF,TGTGCCATCAGGGACATCAACACTGAAGCTTTCTTT
NA,TRBJ2-1,TRBV6-5,TRBD1,CASSSPGQGHNEQFF,TGTGCCAGCAGTTCTCCGGGACAGGGACACAATGAGCAGTTCTTC
NA,TRBJ2-1,TRBV30,NA,CAWSAEGAASYNEQFF,TGTGCCTGGAGTGCGGAGGGGGCAGCCTCCTACAATGAGCAGTTCTTC
NA,TRBJ1-1,TRBV19,NA,CATSYMNTEAFF,TGTGCCACCAGTTACATGAACACTGAAGCTTTCTTT
NA,TRBJ1-3,TRBV18,NA,CASSPTAQVDSFVSGNTIYF,TGTGCCAGCTCACCAACGGCACAGGTTGACAGTTTTGTCTCTGGAAACACCATATATTTT
NA,TRBJ2-3,TRBV9,TRBD2,CASEAGGTSTDTQYF,TGTGCCAGCGAGGCGGGGGGGACTAGCACAGATACGCAGTATTTT
NA,TRBJ2-1,TRBV4-1,TRBD2,CASSQEGLAGANEQFF,TGCGCCAGCAGCCAAGAAGGACTAGCGGGGGCTAATGAGCAGTTCTTC
NA,TRBJ1-3,TRBV7-6,TRBD1,CASSPGQGASGNTIYF,TGTGCCAGCAGCCCAGGACAGGGGGCGTCAGGAAACACCATATATTTT
NA,TRBJ2-6,TRBV10-3,TRBD2,CATLSSGGAWAGANVLTF,TGTGCCACACTCTCGAGCGGGGGGGCCTGGGCTGGGGCCAACGTCCTGACTTTC
NA,TRBJ2-5,TRBV19,TRBD2,CASSPPLAGQGTQYF,TGTGCCAGTAGCCCCCCACTAGCGGGGCAGGGGACCCAGTACTTC
NA,TRBJ1-5,TRBV28,TRBD1,CASSWTGNQPQHF,TGTGCCAGCAGTTGGACAGGTAATCAGCCCCAGCATTTT